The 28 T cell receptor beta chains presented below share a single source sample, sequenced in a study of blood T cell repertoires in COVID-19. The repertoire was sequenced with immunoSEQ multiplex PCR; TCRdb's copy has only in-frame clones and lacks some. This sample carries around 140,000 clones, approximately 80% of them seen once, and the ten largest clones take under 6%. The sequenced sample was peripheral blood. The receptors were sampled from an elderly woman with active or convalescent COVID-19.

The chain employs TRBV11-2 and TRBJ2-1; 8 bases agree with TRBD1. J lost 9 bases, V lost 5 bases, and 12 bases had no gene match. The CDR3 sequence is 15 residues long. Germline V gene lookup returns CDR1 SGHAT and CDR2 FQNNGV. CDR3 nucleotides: TGTGCCAGCAGCGTCCCCGGGACAGGAGGAGGTGAGCAGTTCTTC. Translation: CASSVPGTGGGEQFF.

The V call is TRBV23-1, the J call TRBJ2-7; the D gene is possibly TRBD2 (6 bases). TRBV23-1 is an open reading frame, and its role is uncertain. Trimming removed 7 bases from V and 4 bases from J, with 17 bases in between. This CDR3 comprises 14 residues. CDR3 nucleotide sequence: TGCGCCAGCAATACGACTAGACCAAATTACGAGCAGTACTTC. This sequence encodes CASNTTRPNYEQYF.

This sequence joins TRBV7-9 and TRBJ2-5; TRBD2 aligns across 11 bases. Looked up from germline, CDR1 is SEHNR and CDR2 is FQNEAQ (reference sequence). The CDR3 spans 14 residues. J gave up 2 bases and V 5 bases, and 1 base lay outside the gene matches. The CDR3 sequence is CASSRLAGQETQYF. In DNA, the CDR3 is TGTGCCAGCAGCCGACTAGCGGGGCAAGAGACCCAGTACTTC.

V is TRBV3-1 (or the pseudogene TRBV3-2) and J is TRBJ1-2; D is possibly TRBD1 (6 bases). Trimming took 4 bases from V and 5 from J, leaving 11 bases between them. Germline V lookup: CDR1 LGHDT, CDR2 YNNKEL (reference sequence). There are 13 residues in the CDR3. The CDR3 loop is CASSLRDKYGYTF. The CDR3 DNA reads TGTGCCAGCAGCCTACGGGACAAGTATGGCTACACCTTC.

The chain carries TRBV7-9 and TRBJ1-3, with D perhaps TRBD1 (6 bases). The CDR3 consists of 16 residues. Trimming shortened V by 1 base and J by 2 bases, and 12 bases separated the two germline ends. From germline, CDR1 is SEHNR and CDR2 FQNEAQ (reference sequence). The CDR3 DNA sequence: TGTGCCAGCAGCTTAGGAACTTACAGGGCTGGAAACACCATATATTTT. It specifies CASSLGTYRAGNTIYF.

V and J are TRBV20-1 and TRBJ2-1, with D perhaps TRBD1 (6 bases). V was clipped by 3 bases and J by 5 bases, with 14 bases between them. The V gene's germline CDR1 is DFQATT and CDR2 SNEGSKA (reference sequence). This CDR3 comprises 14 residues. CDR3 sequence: CSASGQGPDNEQFF. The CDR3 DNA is TGCAGTGCTAGTGGGCAGGGGCCCGACAATGAGCAGTTCTTC.

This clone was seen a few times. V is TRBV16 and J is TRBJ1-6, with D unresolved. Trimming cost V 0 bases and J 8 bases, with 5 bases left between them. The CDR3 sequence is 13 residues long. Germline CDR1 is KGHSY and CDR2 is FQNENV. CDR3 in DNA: TGTGCCAGCAGCCAATCGAGGGATTCACCCCTCCACTTT. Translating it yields CASSQSRDSPLHF. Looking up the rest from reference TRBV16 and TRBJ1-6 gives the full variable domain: GEEVAQTPKHLVRGEGQKAKLYCAPIKGHSYVFWYQQVLKNEFKFLISFQNENVFDETGMPKERFSAKCLPNSPCSLEIQATKLEDSAVYFCASSQSRDSPLHFGNGTRLTVT.

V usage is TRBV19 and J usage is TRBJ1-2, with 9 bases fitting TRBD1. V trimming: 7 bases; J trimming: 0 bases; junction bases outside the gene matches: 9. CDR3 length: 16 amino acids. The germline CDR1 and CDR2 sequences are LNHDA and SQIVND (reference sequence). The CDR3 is CASIPLDRGANYGYTF. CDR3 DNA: TGTGCCAGTATTCCACTGGACAGGGGAGCTAACTATGGCTACACCTTC.

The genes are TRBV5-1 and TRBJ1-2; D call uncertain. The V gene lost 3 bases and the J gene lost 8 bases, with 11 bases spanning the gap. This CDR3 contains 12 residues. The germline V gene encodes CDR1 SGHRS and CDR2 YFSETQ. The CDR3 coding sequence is TGCGCCAGCAGCTCTTCAGGATACGGCTACACCTTC. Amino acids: CASSSSGYGYTF. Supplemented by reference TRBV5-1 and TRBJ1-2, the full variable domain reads KAGVTQTPRYLIKTRGQQVTLSCSPISGHRSVSWYQQTPGQGLQFLFEYFSETQRNKGNFPGRFSGRQFSNSRSEMNVSTLELGDSALYLCASSSSGYGYTFGSGTRLTVV.

The CDR3: CASRWGSLLAGVSDTQYF. CDR3 DNA: TGCGCCAGCAGATGGGGGTCTCTACTAGCGGGGGTTTCGGATACGCAGTATTTT. J is TRBJ2-3 and V is TRBV5-1; 11 bases align to TRBD2. This CDR3 is 18 amino acids long. V was clipped by 5 bases and J by 6 bases; unmatched bases: 17. Germline V gene sequence: CDR1 SGHRS, CDR2 YFSETQ.

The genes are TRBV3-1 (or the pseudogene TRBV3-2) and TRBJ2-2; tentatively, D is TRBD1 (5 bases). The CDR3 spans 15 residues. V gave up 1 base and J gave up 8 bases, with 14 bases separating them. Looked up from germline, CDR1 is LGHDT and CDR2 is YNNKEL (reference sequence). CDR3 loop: CASSQGLREGGELFF. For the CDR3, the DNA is TGTGCCAGCAGCCAAGGACTCAGGGAAGGGGGGGAGCTGTTTTTT.

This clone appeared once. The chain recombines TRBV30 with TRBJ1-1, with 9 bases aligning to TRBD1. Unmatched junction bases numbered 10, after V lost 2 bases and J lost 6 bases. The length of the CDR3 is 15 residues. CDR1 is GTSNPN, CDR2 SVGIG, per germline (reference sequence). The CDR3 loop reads CAWSLGQGTSAEAFF. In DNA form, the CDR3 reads TGTGCCTGGAGTTTAGGACAGGGGACGAGCGCTGAAGCTTTCTTT.

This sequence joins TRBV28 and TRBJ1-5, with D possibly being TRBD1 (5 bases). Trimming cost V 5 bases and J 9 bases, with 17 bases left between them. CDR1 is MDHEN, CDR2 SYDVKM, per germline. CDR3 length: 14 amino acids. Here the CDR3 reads CASSLDPITGPQHF. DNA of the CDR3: TGTGCCAGCAGTCTGGACCCCATCACAGGGCCCCAGCATTTT.

CDR3 amino acids: CASSISGVASNEQFF. DNA for the CDR3: TGCGCCAGCAGCATTAGCGGGGTGGCGTCTAATGAGCAGTTCTTC. The chain combines TRBV5-1 with TRBJ2-1; TRBD2 aligns across 8 bases. The germline CDR1 and CDR2 sequences are SGHRS and YFSETQ. J lost 7 bases, V lost 4 bases, and 10 bases had no gene match. The CDR3 has 15 residues.

The CDR3: CASSPQGYSYNEQFF. Here the CDR3 DNA reads TGTGCCAGCAGCCCTCAGGGGTACTCCTACAATGAGCAGTTCTTC. The J gene is TRBJ2-1, the V gene TRBV11-3, with D possibly being TRBD1 (6 bases). The CDR3 contains 15 residues. The V end lost 5 bases, the J end lost 0 bases, and 11 bases lay between the germline ends. The germline V gene has CDR1 SGHNT and CDR2 YENEEA.

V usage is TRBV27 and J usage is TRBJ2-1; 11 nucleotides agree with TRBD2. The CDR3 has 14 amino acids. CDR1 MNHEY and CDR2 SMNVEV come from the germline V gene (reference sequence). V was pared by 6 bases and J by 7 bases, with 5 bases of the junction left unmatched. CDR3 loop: CASRLAGGWNEQFF. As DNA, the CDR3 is TGTGCCAGCAGATTAGCGGGGGGGTGGAATGAGCAGTTCTTC.

The CDR3 DNA reads TGCGCCAGCAGTGAGGACACATACGAGCAGTACTTC. Residues: CASSEDTYEQYF. The chain is built from TRBV10-1 and TRBJ2-7; unclear D gene. The V gene's germline CDR1 is WNHNN and CDR2 SYGVQD (reference sequence). There are 12 residues in the CDR3. Trimming shortened V by 2 bases and J by 4 bases, and 6 bases separated the two germline ends.

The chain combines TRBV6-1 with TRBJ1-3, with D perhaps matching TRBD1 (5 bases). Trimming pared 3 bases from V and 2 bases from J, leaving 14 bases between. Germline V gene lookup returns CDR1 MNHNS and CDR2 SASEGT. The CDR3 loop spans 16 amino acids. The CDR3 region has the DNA TGTGCCAGCAGTGAGTTTGAAGGGGCAGCTGGAAACACCATATATTTT. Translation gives CASSEFEGAAGNTIYF.

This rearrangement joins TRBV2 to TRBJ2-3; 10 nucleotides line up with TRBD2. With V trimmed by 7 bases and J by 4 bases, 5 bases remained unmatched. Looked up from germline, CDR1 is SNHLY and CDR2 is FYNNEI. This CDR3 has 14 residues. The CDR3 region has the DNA TGTGCCAGCAATAGCGGGGGGAACTCAGATACGCAGTATTTT. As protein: CASNSGGNSDTQYF.

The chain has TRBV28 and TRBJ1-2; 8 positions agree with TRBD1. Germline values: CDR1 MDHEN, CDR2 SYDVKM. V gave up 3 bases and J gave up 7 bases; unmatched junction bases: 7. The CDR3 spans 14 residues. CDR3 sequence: CASSFARGLSGYTF. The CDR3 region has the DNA TGTGCCAGCAGTTTTGCCAGGGGGCTAAGTGGCTACACCTTC.

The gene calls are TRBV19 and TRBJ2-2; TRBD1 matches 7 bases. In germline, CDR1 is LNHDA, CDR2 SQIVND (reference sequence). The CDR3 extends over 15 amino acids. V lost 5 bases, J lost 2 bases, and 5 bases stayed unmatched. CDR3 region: CASSVQGRNTGELFF. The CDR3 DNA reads TGTGCCAGTAGTGTACAGGGGCGAAACACCGGGGAGCTGTTTTTT.

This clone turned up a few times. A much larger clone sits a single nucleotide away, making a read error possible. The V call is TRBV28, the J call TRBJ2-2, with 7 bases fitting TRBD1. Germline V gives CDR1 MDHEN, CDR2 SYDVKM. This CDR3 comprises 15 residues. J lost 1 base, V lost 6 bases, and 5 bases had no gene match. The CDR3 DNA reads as TGTGCCAGCAGCCCCCGGACAGGGAACACCGGGGAGCTGTTTTTT. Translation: CASSPRTGNTGELFF.

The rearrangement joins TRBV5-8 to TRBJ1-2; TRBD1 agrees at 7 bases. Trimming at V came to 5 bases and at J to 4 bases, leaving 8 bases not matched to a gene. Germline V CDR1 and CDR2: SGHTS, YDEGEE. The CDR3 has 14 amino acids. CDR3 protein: CASSLQGTGYGYTF. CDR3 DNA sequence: TGTGCCAGCAGTTTACAGGGGACCGGCTATGGCTACACCTTC.

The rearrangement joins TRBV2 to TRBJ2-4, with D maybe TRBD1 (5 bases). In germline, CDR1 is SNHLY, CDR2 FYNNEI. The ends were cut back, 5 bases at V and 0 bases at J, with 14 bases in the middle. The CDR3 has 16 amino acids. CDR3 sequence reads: CASSTMKGLAKNIQYF. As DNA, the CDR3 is TGTGCCAGCAGTACGATGAAGGGGCTAGCCAAAAACATTCAGTACTTC.

This CDR3 reads CASSVESGSYGYTF. The CDR3 nucleotides read TGTGCCAGCAGCGTAGAGTCGGGAAGTTATGGCTACACCTTC. The chain recombines TRBV9 with TRBJ1-2; D is undetermined. The CDR3 runs 14 residues. V lost 0 bases and J lost 5, with 11 bases in between. CDR1 and CDR2 from the germline V gene are SGDLS and YYNGEE.

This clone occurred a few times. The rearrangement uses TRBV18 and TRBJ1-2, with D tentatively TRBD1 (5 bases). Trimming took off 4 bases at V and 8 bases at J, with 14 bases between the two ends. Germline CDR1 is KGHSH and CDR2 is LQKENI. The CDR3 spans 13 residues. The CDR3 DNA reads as TGTGCCAGCTCACGGGGCAGTCCCCTCGGCTACACCTTC. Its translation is CASSRGSPLGYTF. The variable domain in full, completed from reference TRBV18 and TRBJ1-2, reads NAGVMQNPRHLVRRRGQEARLRCSPMKGHSHVYWYRQLPEEGLKFMVYLQKENIIDESGMPKERFSAEFPKEGPSILRIQQVVRGDSAAYFCASSRGSPLGYTFGSGTRLTVV.

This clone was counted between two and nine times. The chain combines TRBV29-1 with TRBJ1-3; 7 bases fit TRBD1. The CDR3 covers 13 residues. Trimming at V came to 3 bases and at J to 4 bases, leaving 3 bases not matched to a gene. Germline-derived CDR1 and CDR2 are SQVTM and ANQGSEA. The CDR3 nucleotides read TGCAGCGTTGACGAACAGGGGGGAAACACCATATATTTT. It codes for CSVDEQGGNTIYF.

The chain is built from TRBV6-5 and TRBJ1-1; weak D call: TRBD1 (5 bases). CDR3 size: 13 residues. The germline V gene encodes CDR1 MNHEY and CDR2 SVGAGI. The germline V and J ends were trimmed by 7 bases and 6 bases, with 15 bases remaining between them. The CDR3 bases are TGTGCCAGCACCCCCCGGGGGTCCGCTGAAGCTTTCTTT. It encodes CASTPRGSAEAFF.